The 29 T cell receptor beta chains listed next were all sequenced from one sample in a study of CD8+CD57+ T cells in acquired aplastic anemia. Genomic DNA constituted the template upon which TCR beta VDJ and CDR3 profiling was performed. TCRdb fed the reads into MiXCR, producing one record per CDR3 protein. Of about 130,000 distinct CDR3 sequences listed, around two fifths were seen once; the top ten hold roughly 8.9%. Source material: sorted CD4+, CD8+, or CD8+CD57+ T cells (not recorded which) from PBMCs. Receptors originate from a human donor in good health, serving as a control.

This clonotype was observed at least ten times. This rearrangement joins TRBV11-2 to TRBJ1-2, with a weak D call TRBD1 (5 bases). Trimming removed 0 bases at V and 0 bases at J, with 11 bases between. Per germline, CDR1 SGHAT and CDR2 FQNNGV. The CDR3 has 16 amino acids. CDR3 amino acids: CASSLDLTGPNYGYTF. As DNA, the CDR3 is TGTGCCAGCAGCTTAGATTTAACAGGACCTAACTATGGCTACACCTTC. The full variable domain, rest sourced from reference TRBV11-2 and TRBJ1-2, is EAGVAQSPRYKIIEKRQSVAFWCNPISGHATLYWYQQILGQGPKLLIQFQNNGVVDDSQLPKDRFSAERLKGVDSTLKIQPAKLEDSAVYLCASSLDLTGPNYGYTFGSGTRLTVV.

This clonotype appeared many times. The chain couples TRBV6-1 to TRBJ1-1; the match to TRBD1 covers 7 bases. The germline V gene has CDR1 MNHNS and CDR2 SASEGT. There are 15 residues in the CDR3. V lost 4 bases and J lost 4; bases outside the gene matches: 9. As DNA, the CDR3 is TGTGCCAGCAGTGGGGGGACAGCTGGTAGCACTGAAGCTTTCTTT. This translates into CASSGGTAGSTEAFF.

The CDR3 here is CAWNFVMNTEAFF. CDR3 nucleotide sequence: TGTGCCTGGAATTTCGTTATGAACACTGAAGCTTTCTTT. V gene TRBV30 combines with J gene TRBJ1-1, with no clear D. CDR1 is GTSNPN, CDR2 SVGIG, per germline (reference sequence). Trimming took 4 bases from V and 0 from J, leaving 9 bases between them. The CDR3 runs to 13 residues.

The CDR3 protein is CSATGTGETQYF. The DNA for the CDR3 is TGCAGTGCTACTGGGACAGGGGAGACCCAGTACTTC. The rearrangement links TRBV20-1 to TRBJ2-5, with 9 bases aligning to TRBD1. Trimming cost V 4 bases and J 5 bases; bases outside gene matches: 2. The CDR3 contains 12 residues. Germline CDR1 reads DFQATT; CDR2 reads SNEGSKA (reference sequence).

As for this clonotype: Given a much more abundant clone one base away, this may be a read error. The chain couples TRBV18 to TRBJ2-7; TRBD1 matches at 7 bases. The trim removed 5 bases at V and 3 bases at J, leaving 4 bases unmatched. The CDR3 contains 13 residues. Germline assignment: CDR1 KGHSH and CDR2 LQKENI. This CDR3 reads CASSVTGCYEQYF. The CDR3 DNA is TGTGCCAGCTCAGTGACAGGGTGCTACGAGCAGTACTTC.

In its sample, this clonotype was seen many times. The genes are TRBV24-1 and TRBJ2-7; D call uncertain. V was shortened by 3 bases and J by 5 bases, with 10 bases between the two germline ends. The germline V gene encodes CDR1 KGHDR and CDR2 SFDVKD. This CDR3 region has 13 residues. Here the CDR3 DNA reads TGTGCCACCAGTGATGGACCGGACCACGAGCAGTACTTC. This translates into CATSDGPDHEQYF.

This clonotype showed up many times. Here the CDR3 reads CATQGDNQPQHF. The CDR3 DNA sequence: TGTGCCACTCAGGGGGACAATCAGCCCCAGCATTTT. This chain connects TRBV15 to TRBJ1-5; TRBD1 agrees at 7 bases. CDR1 and CDR2 (germline): LNHNV, YYDKDF (reference sequence). J was trimmed by 3 bases and V by 9 bases; bases with no gene match: 2. The CDR3 contains 12 residues. The full variable domain, rest sourced from reference TRBV15 and TRBJ1-5, is DAMVIQNPRYQVTQFGKPVTLSCSQTLNHNVMYWYQQKSSQAPKLLFHYYDKDFNNEADTPDNFQSRRPNTSFCFLDIRSPGLGDTAMYLCATQGDNQPQHFGDGTRLSIL.

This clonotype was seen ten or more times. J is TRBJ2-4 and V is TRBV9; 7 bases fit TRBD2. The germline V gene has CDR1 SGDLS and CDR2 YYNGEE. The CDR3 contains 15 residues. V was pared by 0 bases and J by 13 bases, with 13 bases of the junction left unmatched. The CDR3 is CASSVAGGLANKQYF. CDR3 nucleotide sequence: TGTGCCAGCAGCGTAGCGGGGGGTCTCGCCAACAAGCAGTACTTC. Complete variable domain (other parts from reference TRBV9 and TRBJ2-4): DSGVTQTPKHLITATGQRVTLRCSPRSGDLSVYWYQQSLDQGLQFLIQYYNGEERAKGNILERFSAQQFPDLHSELNLSSLELGDSALYFCASSVAGGLANKQYFGAGTRLSVL.

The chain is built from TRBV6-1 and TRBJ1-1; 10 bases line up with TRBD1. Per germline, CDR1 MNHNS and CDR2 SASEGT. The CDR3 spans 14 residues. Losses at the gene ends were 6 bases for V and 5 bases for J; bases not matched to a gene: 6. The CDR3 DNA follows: TGTGCCAGCAGAGTGACAGGGGGCTTAACTGAAGCTTTCTTT. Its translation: CASRVTGGLTEAFF.

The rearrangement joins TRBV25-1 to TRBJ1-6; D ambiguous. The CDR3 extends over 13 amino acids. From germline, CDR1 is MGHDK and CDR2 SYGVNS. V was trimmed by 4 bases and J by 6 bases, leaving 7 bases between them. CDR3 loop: CASSGQLNSPLHF. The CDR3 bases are TGTGCCAGCAGTGGACAACTTAATTCACCCCTCCACTTT.

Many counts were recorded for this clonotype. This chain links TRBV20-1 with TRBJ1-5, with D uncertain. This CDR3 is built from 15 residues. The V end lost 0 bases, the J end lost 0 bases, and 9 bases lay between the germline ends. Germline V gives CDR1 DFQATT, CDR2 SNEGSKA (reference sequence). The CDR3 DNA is TGCAGTGCTAGAGACGATAATTATAGCAATCAGCCCCAGCATTTT. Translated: CSARDDNYSNQPQHF.

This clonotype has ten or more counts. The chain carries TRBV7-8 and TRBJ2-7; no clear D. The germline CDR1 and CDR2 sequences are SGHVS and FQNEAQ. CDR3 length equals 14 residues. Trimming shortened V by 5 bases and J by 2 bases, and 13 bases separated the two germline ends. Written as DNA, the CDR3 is TGTGCCAGCAGCCCAGGTCCGATTACCTACGAGCAGTACTTC. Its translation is CASSPGPITYEQYF.

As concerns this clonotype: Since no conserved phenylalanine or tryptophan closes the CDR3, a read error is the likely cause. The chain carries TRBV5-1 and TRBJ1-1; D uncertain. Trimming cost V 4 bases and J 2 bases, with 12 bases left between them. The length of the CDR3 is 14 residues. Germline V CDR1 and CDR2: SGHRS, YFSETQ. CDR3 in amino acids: CASSDYSINTEAFL. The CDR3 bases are TGCGCCAGCAGCGATTACAGCATCAACACTGAAGCTTTCCTT.

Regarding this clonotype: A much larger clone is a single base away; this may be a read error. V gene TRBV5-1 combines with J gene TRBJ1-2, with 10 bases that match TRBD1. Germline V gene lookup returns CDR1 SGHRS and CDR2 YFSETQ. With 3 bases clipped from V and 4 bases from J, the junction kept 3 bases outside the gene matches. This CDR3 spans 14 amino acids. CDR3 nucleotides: TGCGCCAGCAGCTCCGGGACAGGGGTCTATGGCTACACCTTC. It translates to CASSSGTGVYGYTF. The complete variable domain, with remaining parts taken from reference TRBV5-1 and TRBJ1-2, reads KAGVTQTPRYLIKTRGQQVTLSCSPISGHRSVSWYQQTPGQGLQFLFEYFSETQRNKGNFPGRFSGRQFSNSRSEMNVSTLELGDSALYLCASSSGTGVYGYTFGSGTRLTVV.

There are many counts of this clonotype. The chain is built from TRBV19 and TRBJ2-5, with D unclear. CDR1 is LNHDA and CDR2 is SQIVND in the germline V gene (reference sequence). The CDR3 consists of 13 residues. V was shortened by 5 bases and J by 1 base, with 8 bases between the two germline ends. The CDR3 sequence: CASSVRTQETQYF. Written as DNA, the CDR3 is TGTGCCAGTAGTGTCAGGACCCAAGAGACCCAGTACTTC.

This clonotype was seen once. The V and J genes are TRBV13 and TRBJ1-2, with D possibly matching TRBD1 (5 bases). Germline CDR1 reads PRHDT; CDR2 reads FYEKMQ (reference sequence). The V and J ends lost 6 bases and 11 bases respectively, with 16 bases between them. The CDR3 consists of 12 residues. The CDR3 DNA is TGTGCCAGCAGTGGGGACGGAAATAGATACACCTTC. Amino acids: CASSGDGNRYTF.

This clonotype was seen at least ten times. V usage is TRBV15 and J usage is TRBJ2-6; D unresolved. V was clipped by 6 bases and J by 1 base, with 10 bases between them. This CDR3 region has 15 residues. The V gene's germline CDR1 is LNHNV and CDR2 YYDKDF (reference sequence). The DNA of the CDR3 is TGTGCCACCAGACCAGATGCGTCTGGGGCCAACGTCCTGACTTTC. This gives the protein CATRPDASGANVLTF. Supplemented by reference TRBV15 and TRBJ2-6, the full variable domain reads DAMVIQNPRYQVTQFGKPVTLSCSQTLNHNVMYWYQQKSSQAPKLLFHYYDKDFNNEADTPDNFQSRRPNTSFCFLDIRSPGLGDTAMYLCATRPDASGANVLTFGAGSRLTVL.

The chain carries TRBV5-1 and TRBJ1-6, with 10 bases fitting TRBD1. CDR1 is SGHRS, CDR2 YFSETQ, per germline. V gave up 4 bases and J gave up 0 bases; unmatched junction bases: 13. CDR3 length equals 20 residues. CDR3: CASSPDMTGGGSSYNSPLHF. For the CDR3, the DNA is TGCGCCAGCAGCCCGGACATGACAGGGGGCGGGAGCTCCTATAATTCACCCCTCCACTTT.

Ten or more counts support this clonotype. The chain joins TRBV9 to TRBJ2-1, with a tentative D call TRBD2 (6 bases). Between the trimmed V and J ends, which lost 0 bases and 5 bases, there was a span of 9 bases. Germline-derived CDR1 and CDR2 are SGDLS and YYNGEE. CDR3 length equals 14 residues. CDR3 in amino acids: CASSVDGGDNEQFF. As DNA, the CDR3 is TGTGCCAGCAGCGTAGACGGAGGGGACAATGAGCAGTTCTTC. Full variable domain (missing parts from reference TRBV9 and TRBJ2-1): DSGVTQTPKHLITATGQRVTLRCSPRSGDLSVYWYQQSLDQGLQFLIQYYNGEERAKGNILERFSAQQFPDLHSELNLSSLELGDSALYFCASSVDGGDNEQFFGPGTRLTVL.

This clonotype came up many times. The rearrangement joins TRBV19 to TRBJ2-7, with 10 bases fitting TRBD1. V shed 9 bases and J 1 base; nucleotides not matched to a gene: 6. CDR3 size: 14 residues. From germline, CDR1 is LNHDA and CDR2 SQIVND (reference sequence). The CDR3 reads CASRRTGGSYEQYF. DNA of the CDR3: TGTGCCAGCAGGAGGACAGGGGGGTCCTACGAGCAGTACTTC.

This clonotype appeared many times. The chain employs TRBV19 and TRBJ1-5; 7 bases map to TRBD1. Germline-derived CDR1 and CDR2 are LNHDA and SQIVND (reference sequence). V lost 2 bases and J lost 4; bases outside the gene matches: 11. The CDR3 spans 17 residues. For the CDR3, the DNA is TGTGCCAGTAGTATAAGGGGGCTTACAGGCGATAATCAGCCCCAGCATTTT. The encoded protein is CASSIRGLTGDNQPQHF.

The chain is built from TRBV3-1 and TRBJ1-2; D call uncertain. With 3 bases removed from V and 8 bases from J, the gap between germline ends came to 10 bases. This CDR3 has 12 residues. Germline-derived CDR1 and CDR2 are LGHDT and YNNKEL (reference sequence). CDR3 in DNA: TGTGCCAGCAGCCAGCCTTTTCGCGGCTACACCTTC. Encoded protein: CASSQPFRGYTF.

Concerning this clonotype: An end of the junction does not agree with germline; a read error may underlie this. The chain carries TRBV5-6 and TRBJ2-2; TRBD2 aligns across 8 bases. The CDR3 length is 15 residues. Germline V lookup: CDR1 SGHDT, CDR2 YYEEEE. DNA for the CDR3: TGTGCCAGCAGCAACGGACTAGCCAGCACCGGGGGGCTGTTTTTT. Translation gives CASSNGLASTGGLFF.

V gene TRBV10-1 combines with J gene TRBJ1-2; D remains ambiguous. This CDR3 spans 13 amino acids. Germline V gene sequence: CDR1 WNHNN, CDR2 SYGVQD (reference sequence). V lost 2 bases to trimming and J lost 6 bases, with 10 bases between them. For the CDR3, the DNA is TGCGCCAGCAGTGAGAAGGAGGGAAATGGCTACACCTTC. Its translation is CASSEKEGNGYTF.

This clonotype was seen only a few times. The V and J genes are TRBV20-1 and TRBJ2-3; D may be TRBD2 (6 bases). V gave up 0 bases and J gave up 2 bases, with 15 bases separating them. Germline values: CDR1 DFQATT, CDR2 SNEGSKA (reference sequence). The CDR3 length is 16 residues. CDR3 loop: CSARDFRREPTDTQYF. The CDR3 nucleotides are TGCAGTGCTAGAGATTTTAGACGGGAGCCCACAGATACGCAGTATTTT.

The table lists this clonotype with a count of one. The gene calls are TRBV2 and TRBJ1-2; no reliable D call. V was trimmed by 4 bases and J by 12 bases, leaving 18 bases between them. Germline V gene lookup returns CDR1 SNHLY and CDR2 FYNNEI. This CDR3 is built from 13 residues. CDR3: CASSGGTAFGNTF. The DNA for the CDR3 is TGTGCCAGCAGTGGGGGTACAGCGTTTGGAAACACCTTC.

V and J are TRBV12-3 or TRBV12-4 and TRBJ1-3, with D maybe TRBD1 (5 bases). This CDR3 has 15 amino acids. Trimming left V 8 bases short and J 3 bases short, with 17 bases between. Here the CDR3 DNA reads TGTGCCAGCTCCTCCGTGCATGGACATGGAAACACCATATATTTT. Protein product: CASSSVHGHGNTIYF.

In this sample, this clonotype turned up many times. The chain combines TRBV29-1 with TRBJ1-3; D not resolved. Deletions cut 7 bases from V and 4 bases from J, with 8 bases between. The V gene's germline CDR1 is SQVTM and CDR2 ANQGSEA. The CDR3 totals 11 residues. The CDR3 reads CSGSRGNTIYF. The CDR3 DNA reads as TGCAGCGGCAGTAGGGGAAACACCATATATTTT.

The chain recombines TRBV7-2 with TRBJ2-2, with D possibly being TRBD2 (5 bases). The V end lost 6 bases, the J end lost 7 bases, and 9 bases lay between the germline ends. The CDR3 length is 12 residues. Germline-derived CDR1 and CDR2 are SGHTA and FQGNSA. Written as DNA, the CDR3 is TGTGCCAGCAGTTTCCGGGACGGGGAGCTGTTTTTT. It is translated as CASSFRDGELFF.